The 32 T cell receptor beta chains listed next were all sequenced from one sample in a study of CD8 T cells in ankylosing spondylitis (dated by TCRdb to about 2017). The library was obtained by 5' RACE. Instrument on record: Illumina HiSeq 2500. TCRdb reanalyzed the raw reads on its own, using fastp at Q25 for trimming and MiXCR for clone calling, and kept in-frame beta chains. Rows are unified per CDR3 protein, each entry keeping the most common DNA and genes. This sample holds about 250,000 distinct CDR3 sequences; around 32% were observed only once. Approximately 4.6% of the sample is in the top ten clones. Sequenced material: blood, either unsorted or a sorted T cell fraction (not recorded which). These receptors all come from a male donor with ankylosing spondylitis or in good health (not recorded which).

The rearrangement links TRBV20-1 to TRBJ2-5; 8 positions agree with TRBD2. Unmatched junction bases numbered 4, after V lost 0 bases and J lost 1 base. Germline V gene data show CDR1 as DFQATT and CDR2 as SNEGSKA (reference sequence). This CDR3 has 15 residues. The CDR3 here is CSARDPGGGQETQYF. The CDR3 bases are TGCAGTGCTAGAGATCCCGGGGGGGGCCAAGAGACCCAGTACTTC.

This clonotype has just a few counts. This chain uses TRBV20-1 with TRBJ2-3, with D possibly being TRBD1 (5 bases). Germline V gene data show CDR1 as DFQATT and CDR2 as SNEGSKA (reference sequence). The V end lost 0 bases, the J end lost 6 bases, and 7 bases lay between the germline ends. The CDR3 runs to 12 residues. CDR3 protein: CSARDGADTQYF. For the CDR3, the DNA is TGCAGTGCTAGAGATGGGGCCGATACGCAGTATTTT.

CDR3 in DNA: TGCAGCGCGACAGTACCCTTGGGGGTGACCCAGTACTTC. It codes for CSATVPLGVTQYF. V and J are TRBV29-1 and TRBJ2-5; either TRBD1 or TRBD2 may fit D (5 bases each). With 7 bases removed from V and 7 bases from J, the gap between germline ends came to 19 bases. Per the germline V gene, CDR1 is SQVTM and CDR2 is ANQGSEA. The CDR3 has 13 amino acids.

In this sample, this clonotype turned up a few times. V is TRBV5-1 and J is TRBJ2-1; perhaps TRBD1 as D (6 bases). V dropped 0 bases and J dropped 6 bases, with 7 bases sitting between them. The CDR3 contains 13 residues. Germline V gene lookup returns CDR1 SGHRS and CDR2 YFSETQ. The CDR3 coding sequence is TGCGCCAGCAGCTTGGGGGGGCTCAATGAGCAGTTCTTC. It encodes CASSLGGLNEQFF.

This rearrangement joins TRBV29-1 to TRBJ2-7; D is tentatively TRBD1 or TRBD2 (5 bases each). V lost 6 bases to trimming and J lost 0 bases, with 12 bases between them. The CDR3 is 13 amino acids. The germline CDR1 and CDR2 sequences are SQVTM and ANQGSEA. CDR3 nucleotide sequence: TGCAGCGTGGGGACGGCAAACTCCTACGAGCAGTACTTC. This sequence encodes CSVGTANSYEQYF.

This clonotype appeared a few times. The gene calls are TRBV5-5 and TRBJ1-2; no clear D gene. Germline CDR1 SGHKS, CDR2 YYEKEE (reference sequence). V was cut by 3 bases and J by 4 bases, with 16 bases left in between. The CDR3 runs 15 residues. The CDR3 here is CASSYRTGNSYGYTF. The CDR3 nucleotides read TGTGCCAGCAGCTACCGGACGGGGAACAGCTATGGCTACACCTTC.

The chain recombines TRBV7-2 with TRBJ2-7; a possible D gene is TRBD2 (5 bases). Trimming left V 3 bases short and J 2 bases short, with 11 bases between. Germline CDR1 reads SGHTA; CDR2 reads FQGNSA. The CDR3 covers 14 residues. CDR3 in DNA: TGTGCCAGCAGCTTTGCCGGGAATACCTACGAGCAGTACTTC. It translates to CASSFAGNTYEQYF.

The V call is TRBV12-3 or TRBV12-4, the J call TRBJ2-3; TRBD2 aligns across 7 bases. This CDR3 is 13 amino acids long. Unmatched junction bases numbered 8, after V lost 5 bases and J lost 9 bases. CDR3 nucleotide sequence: TGTGCCAGCAGTGATCGACTAGCAGGGACGCAGTATTTT. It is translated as CASSDRLAGTQYF.

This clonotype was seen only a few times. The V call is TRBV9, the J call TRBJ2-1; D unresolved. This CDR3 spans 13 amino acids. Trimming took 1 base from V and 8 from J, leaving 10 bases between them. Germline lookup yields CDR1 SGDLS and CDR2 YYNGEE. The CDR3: CASSVNPWDEQFF. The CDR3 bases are TGTGCCAGCAGCGTAAATCCTTGGGATGAGCAGTTCTTC.

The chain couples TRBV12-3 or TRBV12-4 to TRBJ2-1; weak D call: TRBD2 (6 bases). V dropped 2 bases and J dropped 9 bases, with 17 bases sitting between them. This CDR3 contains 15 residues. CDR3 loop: CASSLLPSGVFEQFF. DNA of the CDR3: TGTGCCAGCAGTTTACTCCCCTCGGGGGTCTTTGAGCAGTTCTTC.

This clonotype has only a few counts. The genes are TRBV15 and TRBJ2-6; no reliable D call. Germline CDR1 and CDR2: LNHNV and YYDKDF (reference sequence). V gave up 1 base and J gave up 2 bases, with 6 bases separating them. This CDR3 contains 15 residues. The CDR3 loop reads CATSRAGPGANVLTF. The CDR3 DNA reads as TGTGCCACCAGCAGAGCCGGTCCTGGGGCCAACGTCCTGACTTTC.

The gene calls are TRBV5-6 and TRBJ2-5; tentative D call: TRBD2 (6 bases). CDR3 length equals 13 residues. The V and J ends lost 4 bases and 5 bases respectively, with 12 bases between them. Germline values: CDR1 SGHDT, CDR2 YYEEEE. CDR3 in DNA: TGTGCCAGCAGCCCTAGGAGGGGCGAGACCCAGTACTTC. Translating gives CASSPRRGETQYF. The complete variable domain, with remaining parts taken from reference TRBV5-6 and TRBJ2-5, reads DAGVTQSPTHLIKTRGQQVTLRCSPKSGHDTVSWYQQALGQGPQFIFQYYEEEERQRGNFPDRFSGHQFPNYSSELNVNALLLGDSALYLCASSPRRGETQYFGPGTRLLVL.

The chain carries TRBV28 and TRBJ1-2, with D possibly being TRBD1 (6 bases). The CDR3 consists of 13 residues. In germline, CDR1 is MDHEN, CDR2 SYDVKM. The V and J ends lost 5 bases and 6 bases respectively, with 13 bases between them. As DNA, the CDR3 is TGTGCCAGCAGTCCGGACAGCCGGGATGGCTACACCTTC. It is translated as CASSPDSRDGYTF.

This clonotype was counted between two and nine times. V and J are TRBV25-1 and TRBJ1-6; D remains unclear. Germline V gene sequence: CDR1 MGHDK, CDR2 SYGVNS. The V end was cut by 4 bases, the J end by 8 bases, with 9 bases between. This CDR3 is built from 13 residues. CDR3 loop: CASSGQNYSPLHF. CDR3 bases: TGTGCCAGCAGTGGGCAGAATTATTCACCCCTCCACTTT. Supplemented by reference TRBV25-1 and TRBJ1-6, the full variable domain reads EADIYQTPRYLVIGTGKKITLECSQTMGHDKMYWYQQDPGMELHLIHYSYGVNSTEKGDLSSESTVSRIRTEHFPLTLESARPSHTSQYLCASSGQNYSPLHFGNGTRLTVT.

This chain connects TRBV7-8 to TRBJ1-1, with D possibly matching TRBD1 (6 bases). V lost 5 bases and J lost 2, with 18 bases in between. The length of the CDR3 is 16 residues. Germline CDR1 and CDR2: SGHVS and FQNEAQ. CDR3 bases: TGTGCCAGCAGCCCCTTGAGGGGGGCAGGAAACACTGAAGCTTTCTTT. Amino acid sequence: CASSPLRGAGNTEAFF.

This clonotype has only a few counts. The CDR3 coding sequence is TGCAGTGCTGTGAGGACAGCTGGAAACACCATATATTTT. This codes for CSAVRTAGNTIYF. The chain joins TRBV20-1 to TRBJ1-3; weak D call: TRBD1 (6 bases). This CDR3 is built from 13 residues. V was clipped by 5 bases and J by 2 bases, with 10 bases between them. Germline V gene sequence: CDR1 DFQATT, CDR2 SNEGSKA (reference sequence).

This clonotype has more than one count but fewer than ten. In nucleotides, the CDR3 is TGCAGCGCCGAAGCCCCTTTCGCTAGCGGGGACACAGATACGCAGTATTTT. Translated, it gives CSAEAPFASGDTDTQYF. The V call is TRBV29-1, the J call TRBJ2-3, with 9 bases aligning to TRBD2. In germline, CDR1 is SQVTM, CDR2 ANQGSEA. CDR3 length: 17 amino acids. V shed 7 bases and J 2 bases; nucleotides not matched to a gene: 16.

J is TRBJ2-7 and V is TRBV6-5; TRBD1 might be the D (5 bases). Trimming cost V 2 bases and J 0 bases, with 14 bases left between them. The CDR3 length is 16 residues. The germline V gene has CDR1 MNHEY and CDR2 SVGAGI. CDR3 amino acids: CASSYVPDSASYEQYF. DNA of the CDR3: TGTGCCAGCAGTTACGTCCCCGACAGCGCCTCCTACGAGCAGTACTTC.

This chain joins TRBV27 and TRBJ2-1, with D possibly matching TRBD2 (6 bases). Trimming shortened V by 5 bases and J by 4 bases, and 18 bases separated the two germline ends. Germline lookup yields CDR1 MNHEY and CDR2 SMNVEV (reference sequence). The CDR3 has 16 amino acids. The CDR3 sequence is CASSTAGGETYNEQFF. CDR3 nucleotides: TGTGCCAGCAGTACCGCTGGCGGGGAAACTTACAATGAGCAGTTCTTC.

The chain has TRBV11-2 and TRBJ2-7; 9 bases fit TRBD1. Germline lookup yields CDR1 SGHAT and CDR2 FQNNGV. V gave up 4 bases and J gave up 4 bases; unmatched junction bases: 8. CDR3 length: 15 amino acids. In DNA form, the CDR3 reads TGTGCCAGCAGCTCACTCCGGGACAGGGCATACGAGCAGTACTTC. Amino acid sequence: CASSSLRDRAYEQYF.

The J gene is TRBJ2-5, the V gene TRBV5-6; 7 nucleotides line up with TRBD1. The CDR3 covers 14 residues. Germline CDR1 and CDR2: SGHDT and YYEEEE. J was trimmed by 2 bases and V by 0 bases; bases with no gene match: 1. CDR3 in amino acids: CASSLVDRQETQYF. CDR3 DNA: TGTGCCAGCAGCTTGGTGGACAGGCAAGAGACCCAGTACTTC.

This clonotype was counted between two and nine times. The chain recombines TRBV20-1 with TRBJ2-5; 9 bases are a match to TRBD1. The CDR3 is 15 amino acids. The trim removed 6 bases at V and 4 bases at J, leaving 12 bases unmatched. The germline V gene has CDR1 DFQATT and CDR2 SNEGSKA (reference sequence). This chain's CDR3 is CSAKQDRGLGETQYF. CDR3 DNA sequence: TGCAGTGCAAAACAAGACAGGGGGTTAGGAGAGACCCAGTACTTC.

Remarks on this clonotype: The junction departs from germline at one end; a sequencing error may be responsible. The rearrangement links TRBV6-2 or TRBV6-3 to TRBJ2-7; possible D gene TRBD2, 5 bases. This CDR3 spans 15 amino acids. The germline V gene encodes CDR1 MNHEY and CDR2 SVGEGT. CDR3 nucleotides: TGTGCCAGCAGTTACTCGAGGCAGGACTCCTACGGGCAGTACTTC. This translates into CASSYSRQDSYGQYF.

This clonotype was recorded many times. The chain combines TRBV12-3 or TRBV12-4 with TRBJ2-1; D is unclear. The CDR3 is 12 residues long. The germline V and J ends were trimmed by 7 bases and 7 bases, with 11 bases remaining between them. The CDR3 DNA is TGTGCCAGCACCTTACTGGATAATGAGCAGTTCTTC. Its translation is CASTLLDNEQFF.

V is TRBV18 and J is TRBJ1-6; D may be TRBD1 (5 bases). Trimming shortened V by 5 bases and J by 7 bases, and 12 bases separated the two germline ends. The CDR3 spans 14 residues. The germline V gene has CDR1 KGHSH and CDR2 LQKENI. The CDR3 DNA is TGTGCCAGCTCATCAGGGAACGCAAATTCACCCCTCCACTTT. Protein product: CASSSGNANSPLHF.

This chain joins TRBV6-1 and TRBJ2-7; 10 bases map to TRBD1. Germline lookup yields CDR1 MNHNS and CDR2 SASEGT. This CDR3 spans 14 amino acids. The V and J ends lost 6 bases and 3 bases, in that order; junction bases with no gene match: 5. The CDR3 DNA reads TGTGCCAGCAGGACCGGGACAGGGGTCTACGAGCAGTACTTC. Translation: CASRTGTGVYEQYF.

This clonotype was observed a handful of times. The CDR3 protein is CASSRGDGNTIYF. CDR3 DNA sequence: TGTGCCAGCAGCCGCGGGGATGGAAACACCATATATTTT. The V call is TRBV5-6, the J call TRBJ1-3; D gene ambiguous. CDR1 is SGHDT and CDR2 is YYEEEE in the germline V gene. With 4 bases removed from V and 3 bases from J, the gap between germline ends came to 8 bases. This CDR3 is built from 13 residues.

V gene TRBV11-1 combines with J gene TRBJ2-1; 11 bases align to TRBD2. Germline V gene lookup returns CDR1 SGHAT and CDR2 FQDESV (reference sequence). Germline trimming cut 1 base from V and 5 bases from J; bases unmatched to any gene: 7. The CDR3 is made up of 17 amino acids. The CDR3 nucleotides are TGTGCCAGCAGCTTAGGACCGGGACTAGCGGAACACAATGAGCAGTTCTTC. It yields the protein CASSLGPGLAEHNEQFF. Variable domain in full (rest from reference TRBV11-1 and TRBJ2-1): EAEVAQSPRYKITEKSQAVAFWCDPISGHATLYWYRQILGQGPELLVQFQDESVVDDSQLPKDRFSAERLKGVDSTLKIQPAELGDSAMYLCASSLGPGLAEHNEQFFGPGTRLTVL.

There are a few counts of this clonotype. CDR3 amino acids: CSAMTGTGGTEAFF. In DNA, the CDR3 is TGCAGTGCTATGACCGGGACAGGGGGCACTGAAGCTTTCTTT. The chain links TRBV20-1 to TRBJ1-1; 11 bases match TRBD1. There are 14 residues in the CDR3. Trimming removed 4 bases from V and 4 bases from J; junction bases left unmatched: 5. Germline CDR1 is DFQATT and CDR2 is SNEGSKA (reference sequence).

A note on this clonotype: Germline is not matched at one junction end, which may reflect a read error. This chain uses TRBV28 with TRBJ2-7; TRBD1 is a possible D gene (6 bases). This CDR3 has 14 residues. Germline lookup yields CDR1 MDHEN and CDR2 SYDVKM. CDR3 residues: CARSMTGGSDEQYF. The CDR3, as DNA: TGTGCCCGCAGTATGACAGGTGGCTCGGACGAGCAGTACTTC.

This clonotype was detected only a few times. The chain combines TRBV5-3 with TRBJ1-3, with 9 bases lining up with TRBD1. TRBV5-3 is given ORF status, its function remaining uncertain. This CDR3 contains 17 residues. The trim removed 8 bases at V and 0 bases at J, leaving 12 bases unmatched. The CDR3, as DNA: TGTGCCAGCAGCGCCGGACAGGGGATCCTCTCTGGAAACACCATATATTTT. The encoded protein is CASSAGQGILSGNTIYF.

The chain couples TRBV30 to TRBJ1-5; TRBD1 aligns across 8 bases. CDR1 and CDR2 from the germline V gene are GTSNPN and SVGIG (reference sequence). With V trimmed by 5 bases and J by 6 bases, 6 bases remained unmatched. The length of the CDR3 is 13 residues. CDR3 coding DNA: TGTGCCTGGTCACCGGACAGGGTTCAGCCCCAGCATTTT. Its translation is CAWSPDRVQPQHF.